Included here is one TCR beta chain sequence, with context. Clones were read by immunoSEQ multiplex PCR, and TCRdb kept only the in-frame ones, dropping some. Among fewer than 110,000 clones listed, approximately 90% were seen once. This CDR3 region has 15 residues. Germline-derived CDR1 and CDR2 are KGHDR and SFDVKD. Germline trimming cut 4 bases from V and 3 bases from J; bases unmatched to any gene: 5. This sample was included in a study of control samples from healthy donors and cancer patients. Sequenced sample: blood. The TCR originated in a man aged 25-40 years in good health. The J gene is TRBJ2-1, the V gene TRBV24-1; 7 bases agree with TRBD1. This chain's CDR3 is CATSERGQIYNEQFF. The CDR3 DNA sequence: TGTGCCACCAGTGAGAGGGGACAGATCTACAATGAGCAGTTCTTC.